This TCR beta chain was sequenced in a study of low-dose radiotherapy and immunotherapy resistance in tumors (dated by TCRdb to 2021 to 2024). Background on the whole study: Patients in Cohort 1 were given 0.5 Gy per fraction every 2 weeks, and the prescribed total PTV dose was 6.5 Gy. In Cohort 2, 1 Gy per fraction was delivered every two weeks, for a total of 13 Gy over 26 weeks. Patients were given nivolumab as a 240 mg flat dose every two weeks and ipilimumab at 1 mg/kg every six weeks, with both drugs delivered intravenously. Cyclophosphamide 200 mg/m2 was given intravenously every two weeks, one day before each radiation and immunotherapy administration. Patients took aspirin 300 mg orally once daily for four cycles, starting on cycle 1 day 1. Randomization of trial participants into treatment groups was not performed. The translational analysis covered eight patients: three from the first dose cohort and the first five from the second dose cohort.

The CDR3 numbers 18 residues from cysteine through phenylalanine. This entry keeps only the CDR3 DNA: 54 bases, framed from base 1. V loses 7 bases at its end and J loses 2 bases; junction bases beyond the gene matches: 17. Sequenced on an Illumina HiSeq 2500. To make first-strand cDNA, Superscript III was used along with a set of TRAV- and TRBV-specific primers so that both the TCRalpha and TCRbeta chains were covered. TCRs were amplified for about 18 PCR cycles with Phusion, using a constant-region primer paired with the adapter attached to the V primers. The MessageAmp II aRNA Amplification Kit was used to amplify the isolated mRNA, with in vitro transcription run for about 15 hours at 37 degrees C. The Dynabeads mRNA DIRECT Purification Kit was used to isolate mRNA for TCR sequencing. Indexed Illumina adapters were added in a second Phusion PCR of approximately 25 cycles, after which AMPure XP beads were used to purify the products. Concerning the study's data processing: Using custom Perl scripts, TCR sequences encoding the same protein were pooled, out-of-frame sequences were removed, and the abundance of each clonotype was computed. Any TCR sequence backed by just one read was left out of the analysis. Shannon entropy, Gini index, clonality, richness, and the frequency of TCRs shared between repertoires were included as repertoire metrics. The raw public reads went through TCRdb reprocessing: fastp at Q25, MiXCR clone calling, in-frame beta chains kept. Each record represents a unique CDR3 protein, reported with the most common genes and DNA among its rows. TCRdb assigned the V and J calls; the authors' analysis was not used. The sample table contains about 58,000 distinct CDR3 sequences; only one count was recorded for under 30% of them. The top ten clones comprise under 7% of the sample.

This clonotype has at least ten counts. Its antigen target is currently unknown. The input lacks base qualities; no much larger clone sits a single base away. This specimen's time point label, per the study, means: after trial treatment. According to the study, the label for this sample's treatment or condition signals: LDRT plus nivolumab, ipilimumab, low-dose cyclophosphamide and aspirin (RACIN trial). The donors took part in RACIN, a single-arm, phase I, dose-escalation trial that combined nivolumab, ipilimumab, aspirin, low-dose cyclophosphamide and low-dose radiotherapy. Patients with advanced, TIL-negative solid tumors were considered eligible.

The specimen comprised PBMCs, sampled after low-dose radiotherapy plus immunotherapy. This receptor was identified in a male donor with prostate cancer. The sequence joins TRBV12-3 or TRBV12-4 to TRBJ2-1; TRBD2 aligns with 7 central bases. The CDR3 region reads CASTPGPSASGTYNEQFF. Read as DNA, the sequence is TGTGCCAGCACCCCGGGACCCAGTGCTAGCGGAACCTACAATGAGCAGTTCTTC.